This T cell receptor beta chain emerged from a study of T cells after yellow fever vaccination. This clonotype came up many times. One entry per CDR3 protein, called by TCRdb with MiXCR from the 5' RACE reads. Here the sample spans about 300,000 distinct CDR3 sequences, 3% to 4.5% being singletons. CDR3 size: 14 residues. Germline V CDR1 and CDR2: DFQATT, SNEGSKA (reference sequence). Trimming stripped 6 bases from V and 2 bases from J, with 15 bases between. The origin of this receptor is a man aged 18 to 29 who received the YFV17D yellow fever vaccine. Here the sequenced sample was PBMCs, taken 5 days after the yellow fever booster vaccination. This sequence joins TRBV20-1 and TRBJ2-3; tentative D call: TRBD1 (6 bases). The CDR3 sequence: CSAQPGQLTDTQYF. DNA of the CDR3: TGCAGTGCCCAGCCCGGACAGCTCACAGATACGCAGTATTTT.